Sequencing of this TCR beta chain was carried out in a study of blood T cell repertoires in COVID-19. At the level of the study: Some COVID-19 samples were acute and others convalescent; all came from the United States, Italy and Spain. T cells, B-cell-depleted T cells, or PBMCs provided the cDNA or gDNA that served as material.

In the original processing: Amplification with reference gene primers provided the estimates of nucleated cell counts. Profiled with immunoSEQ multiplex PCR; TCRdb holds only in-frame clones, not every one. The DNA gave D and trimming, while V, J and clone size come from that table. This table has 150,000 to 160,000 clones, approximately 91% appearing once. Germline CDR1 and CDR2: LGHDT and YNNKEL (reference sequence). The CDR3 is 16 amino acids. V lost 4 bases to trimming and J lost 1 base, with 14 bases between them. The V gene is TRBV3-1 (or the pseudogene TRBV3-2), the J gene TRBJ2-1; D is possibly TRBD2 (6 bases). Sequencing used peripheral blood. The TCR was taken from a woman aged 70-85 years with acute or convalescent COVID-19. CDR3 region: CASSPQTGTSYNEQFF. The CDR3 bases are TGTGCCAGCAGCCCCCAAACCGGGACTTCCTACAATGAGCAGTTCTTC.